Shown below are 18 T cell receptor beta chains from a single sample sequenced in a study of shared clonotypes between healthy human individuals. Some clones are missing from TCRdb's copy, which holds only in-frame ones; the method was immunoSEQ multiplex PCR. The sample records about 340,000 clones, more than 60% being singletons. Sequenced: memory CD4+ T cells sorted from blood. As to subset: CD45RA-negative fraction. Every receptor here comes from a young man in good health.

The rearrangement uses TRBV15 and TRBJ2-5, with 7 bases lining up with TRBD2. J lost 4 bases, V lost 5 bases, and 7 bases had no gene match. The CDR3 extends over 14 amino acids. CDR1 is LNHNV, CDR2 YYDKDF, per germline (reference sequence). CDR3 region: CATSQRSGGETQYF. The CDR3 region has the DNA TGTGCCACCAGCCAACGTTCGGGGGGAGAGACCCAGTACTTC.

The chain couples TRBV18 to TRBJ2-7, with D uncertain. Trimming left V 2 bases short and J 3 bases short, with 8 bases between. The CDR3 totals 13 residues. The germline CDR1 and CDR2 sequences are KGHSH and LQKENI. This CDR3 is CASSPDLYYEQYF. In DNA, the CDR3 is TGTGCCAGCTCACCAGACTTATACTACGAGCAGTACTTC.

This clone was picked up a small number of times. The chain couples TRBV27 to TRBJ2-5; possible D gene TRBD1, 5 bases. The germline V and J ends were trimmed by 8 bases and 4 bases, with 14 bases remaining between them. The germline gives CDR1 MNHEY, CDR2 SMNVEV (reference sequence). The CDR3 is made up of 13 amino acids. This chain's CDR3 is CASGPWGGETQYF. Written as DNA, the CDR3 is TGTGCCAGCGGACCTTGGGGCGGAGAGACCCAGTACTTC.

This chain connects TRBV6-1 to TRBJ2-2; TRBD1 aligns across 8 bases. CDR3 length: 13 residues. The J segment lost 7 bases and the V segment lost 6 bases, leaving 4 bases of the junction unmatched. The germline CDR1 and CDR2 sequences are MNHNS and SASEGT. The CDR3 reads CASSPTGDGELFF. The CDR3 DNA reads TGTGCCAGCAGCCCGACAGGGGACGGGGAGCTGTTTTTT.

The CDR3 reads CASSPGRGIGYGYTF. The CDR3 nucleotides read TGTGCCAGCTCACCAGGCAGGGGGATTGGCTATGGCTACACCTTC. The V and J genes are TRBV18 and TRBJ1-2, with 7 positions matching TRBD1. V was pared by 2 bases and J by 4 bases, with 7 bases of the junction left unmatched. Germline CDR1 reads KGHSH; CDR2 reads LQKENI. The CDR3 contains 15 residues.

The chain has TRBV27 and TRBJ1-3; TRBD1 matches 9 bases. Trimming cost V 5 bases and J 3 bases; bases outside gene matches: 5. Germline CDR1 is MNHEY and CDR2 is SMNVEV (reference sequence). The CDR3 length is 15 residues. CDR3 amino acids: CASSTGGRFGNTIYF. The CDR3 region has the DNA TGTGCCAGCAGTACAGGGGGCAGGTTTGGAAACACCATATATTTT.

This clone has a single count. The chain links TRBV11-2 to TRBJ2-7; TRBD1 might be the D (6 bases). The CDR3 contains 14 residues. Germline V gene lookup returns CDR1 SGHAT and CDR2 FQNNGV. V lost 5 bases and J lost 4, with 15 bases in between. The CDR3, as DNA: TGTGCCAGCAGCCCCCGGGACACAAATTACGAGCAGTACTTC. Translation gives CASSPRDTNYEQYF.

The chain has TRBV19 and TRBJ1-2, with TRBD1 matching 8 bases. The V gene's germline CDR1 is LNHDA and CDR2 SQIVND (reference sequence). The CDR3 is made up of 15 amino acids. The junction had 10 bases not matched to a gene; V was cut back by 3 bases and J by 7 bases. CDR3 protein: CASSIEPGGASGYTF. CDR3 DNA sequence: TGTGCCAGTAGTATTGAGCCAGGGGGCGCGAGTGGCTACACCTTC.

In DNA form, the CDR3 reads TGTGCCAGCAGTTTAGGGCGGTGGAACACTGAAGCTTTCTTT. This gives the protein CASSLGRWNTEAFF. The V call is TRBV28, the J call TRBJ1-1, with unresolved D. This CDR3 has 14 residues. The V end was cut by 2 bases, the J end by 1 base, with 8 bases between. Germline V gene sequence: CDR1 MDHEN, CDR2 SYDVKM. Looking up the rest from reference TRBV28 and TRBJ1-1 gives the full variable domain: DVKVTQSSRYLVKRTGEKVFLECVQDMDHENMFWYRQDPGLGLRLIYFSYDVKMKEKGDIPEGYSVSREKKERFSLILESASTNQTSMYLCASSLGRWNTEAFFGQGTRLTVV.

V is TRBV9 and J is TRBJ2-7, with D perhaps TRBD1 (6 bases). V was trimmed by 4 bases and J by 6 bases, leaving 17 bases between them. Germline CDR1 is SGDLS and CDR2 is YYNGEE. The CDR3 covers 14 residues. The CDR3 sequence is CASSSPRVGGEQYF. CDR3 bases: TGTGCCAGCAGCTCCCCTCGGGTAGGGGGCGAGCAGTACTTC.

This clone appeared a few times. The chain couples TRBV28 to TRBJ2-6; 10 nucleotides agree with TRBD1. In germline, CDR1 is MDHEN, CDR2 SYDVKM. V shed 7 bases, J shed 2 bases, and the junction held 11 bases outside the gene matches. The CDR3 is 18 residues long. CDR3 protein: CASTSVGQGFTGANVLTF. CDR3 nucleotide sequence: TGTGCCAGCACCTCTGTGGGACAGGGGTTTACTGGGGCCAACGTCCTGACTTTC. Full variable domain (missing parts from reference TRBV28 and TRBJ2-6): DVKVTQSSRYLVKRTGEKVFLECVQDMDHENMFWYRQDPGLGLRLIYFSYDVKMKEKGDIPEGYSVSREKKERFSLILESASTNQTSMYLCASTSVGQGFTGANVLTFGAGSRLTVL.

The chain links TRBV10-3 to TRBJ1-1, with D uncertain. Per germline, CDR1 ENHRY and CDR2 SYGVKD. The CDR3 has 15 amino acids. V was cut by 2 bases and J by 7 bases, with 17 bases left in between. The CDR3 here is CAISERGREHGEAFF. The CDR3 bases are TGTGCCATCAGTGAGCGGGGAAGGGAACATGGTGAAGCTTTCTTT.

V is TRBV5-4 and J is TRBJ2-1; TRBD1 is a possible D gene (6 bases). Germline CDR1 and CDR2: SGHNT and YYREEE (reference sequence). CDR3 length: 14 residues. Trimming cost V 3 bases and J 2 bases, with 9 bases left between them. CDR3 nucleotide sequence: TGTGCCAGCAGCTACCCAGGGGCCTACAATGAGCAGTTCTTC. Translated: CASSYPGAYNEQFF. Using reference TRBV5-4 and TRBJ2-1 for the parts outside the CDR3, the full variable domain is ETGVTQSPTHLIKTRGQQVTLRCSSQSGHNTVSWYQQALGQGPQFIFQYYREEENGRGNFPPRFSGLQFPNYSSELNVNALELDDSALYLCASSYPGAYNEQFFGPGTRLTVL.

The chain links TRBV4-2 to TRBJ2-3, with D possibly being TRBD1 or TRBD2 (6 bases each). The V end was cut by 2 bases, the J end by 3 bases, with 12 bases between. This CDR3 has 15 amino acids. CDR1 LGHNA and CDR2 YNFKEQ come from the germline V gene. CDR3 amino acids: CASSQTGAGTDTQYF. The CDR3 nucleotides are TGTGCCAGCAGCCAAACGGGGGCGGGTACAGATACGCAGTATTTT.

The chain combines TRBV21-1 with TRBJ2-1; TRBD2, the table's D call, was not compared with the DNA. TRBV21-1 is labeled a pseudogene. The CDR3 has 18 residues. CDR3 region: CASSKREQTSGEYNEQFF. CDR3 bases: TGTGCCAGCAGCAAACGGGAACAGACTAGCGGGGAGTACAATGAGCAGTTCTTC.

The chain employs TRBV29-1 and TRBJ2-1, with 12 bases aligning to TRBD1. The V gene's germline CDR1 is SQVTM and CDR2 ANQGSEA. With V trimmed by 3 bases and J by 7 bases, 7 bases remained unmatched. The CDR3 has 15 amino acids. The CDR3 spells CSVEPRDRGRNEQFF. The CDR3 region has the DNA TGCAGCGTTGAGCCCCGGGACAGGGGGCGTAATGAGCAGTTCTTC.

This chain joins TRBV4-3 and TRBJ2-4; 9 bases agree with TRBD1. This CDR3 is 15 amino acids long. V lost 5 bases to trimming and J lost 6 bases; unmatched junction nucleotides: 8. The germline V gene encodes CDR1 LGHNA and CDR2 YSLEER. The CDR3 DNA reads TGCGCCAGCAGCTTAGCTGGGACAGGGTTAAACATTCAGTACTTC. This sequence encodes CASSLAGTGLNIQYF.

The V and J genes are TRBV7-8 and TRBJ2-1; 9 positions agree with TRBD1. V gave up 6 bases and J gave up 4 bases; unmatched junction bases: 7. The CDR3 totals 15 residues. The germline V gene encodes CDR1 SGHVS and CDR2 FQNEAQ. The CDR3 coding sequence is TGTGCCAGCAGAGAACCGGGACAGGGATACAATGAGCAGTTCTTC. Encoded protein: CASREPGQGYNEQFF.